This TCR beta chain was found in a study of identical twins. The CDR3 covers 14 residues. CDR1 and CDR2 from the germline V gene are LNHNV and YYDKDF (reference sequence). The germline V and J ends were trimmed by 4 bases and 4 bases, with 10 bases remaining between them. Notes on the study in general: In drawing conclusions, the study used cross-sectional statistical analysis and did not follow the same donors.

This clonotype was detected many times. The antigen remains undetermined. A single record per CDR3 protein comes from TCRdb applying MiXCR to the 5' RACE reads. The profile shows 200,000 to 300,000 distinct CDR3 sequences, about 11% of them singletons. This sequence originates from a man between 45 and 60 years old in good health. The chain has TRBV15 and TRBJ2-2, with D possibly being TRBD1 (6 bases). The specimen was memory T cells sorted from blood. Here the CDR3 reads CATSIKDSTGELFF. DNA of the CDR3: TGTGCCACCAGCATAAAGGACAGCACCGGGGAGCTGTTTTTT.